This T cell receptor (delta chain) emerged from a study of gamma-delta T cells after stem cell transplantation (dated by TCRdb to the mid-2010s). The library was obtained by RT-PCR. Sequencer: Illumina MiSeq. TCRdb processed the public reads again with the CATT caller, after which rows with matching DNA were combined. This sample lists fewer than 2,000 delta-chain clones; under 6% were detected once. The top ten constitute about 48% of the sample. This clone is regarded as medium-sized (0.01 to 0.1%). Its cognate antigen has yet to be identified. This likely came from a read error, as a far larger clone is one base away. Other DNA sequences within the sample encode an identical CDR3. Trimmed from V: 7 bases; trimmed from J: 3 bases; junction bases lacking a gene match: 16. The germline V gene yields GEAIGNYY for CDR1 and EKD for CDR2. Taken from cysteine to phenylalanine, the CDR3 has 18 residues. The sequence is cut down to CDR3 DNA, 54 bases in frame from base 1.

The sequence joins TRDV2 to TRDJ1, and 13 junction bases match TRDD3. The sequence derives from a human donor. It is not recorded whose cells these are; they may come from a transplant donor. Sample: gamma-delta T cells. The CDR3: CACDSLQTGGYAPDKLIF. The DNA sequence reads TGTGCCTGCGATAGCCTTCAAACTGGGGGATACGCTCCCGATAAACTCATCTTT.